The rows below give T cell receptor beta chains drawn from one sample of a study of T cell repertoires in cytomegalovirus infection. TCRdb redid the calling of the reads with MiXCR, one entry per CDR3 protein. The table has fewer than 300,000 distinct CDR3 sequences, over 20% seen once. The specimen was PBMCs. The receptors shown here come from a human donor in good health (CMV status not recorded). Some clones in this sample may be carry-over from other donors' samples. CDR3s include the opening cysteine and the closing phenylalanine or tryptophan. The D gene is left open where the match is weak. Some rows mark clone size as missing; the rest say once, few, many or name a class of expanded clone.

>TRBJ2-1|.|TRBD1|TRBV7-2
TGTGCCAGCAGCCCCGACAGGGGAGGCTACAATGAGCAGTTCTTC
CASSPDRGGYNEQFF
>TRBJ2-3|once|TRBD2|TRBV7-9
TGTGCCAGCAGCTTAGCAGCCCAGACCGGGACTAGAGCGCAGTATTTT
CASSLAAQTGTRAQYF
>TRBJ1-2|.|.|TRBV5-4
TGTGCCAGCAGCTGGGTAGGGTGGGATGGCTACACCTTC
CASSWVGWDGYTF
>TRBJ2-3|many|.|TRBV2
TGTGCCAGCAAGGGGATACTCACAGATACGCAGTATTTT
CASKGILTDTQYF
>TRBJ2-5|many|.|TRBV12-3/TRBV12-4
TGTGCCAGCACTCGAGGGGGAGCGGGGTTCCAAGAGACCCAGTACTTC
CASTRGGAGFQETQYF
>TRBJ2-2|few|.|TRBV7-3
TGTGCCAGCAGCGCAAACAGGGTCGGCACCGGGGAGCTGTTTTTT
CASSANRVGTGELFF
>TRBJ2-5|many|.|TRBV7-2
TGTGCCAGCAGCTTAGGGCCAGGGAGAGAGACCCAGTACTTC
CASSLGPGRETQYF
>TRBJ1-5|many|.|TRBV5-1
TGCGCCAGCAAGGTCCCGACAGCGAAAGGCTATAGCAATCAGCCCCAGCATTTT
CASKVPTAKGYSNQPQHF
>TRBJ1-1|few|.|TRBV7-7
TGTGCTAGCAGCCCGGCACCGAACACTGAAGCTTTCTTT
CASSPAPNTEAFF
>TRBJ2-2|many|TRBD1|TRBV7-2
TGTGCCAGCAGCTACAGGGGGCCCACCGGGGAGCTGTTTTTT
CASSYRGPTGELFF
>TRBJ2-5|.|.|TRBV19
TGTGCCAGTAGTGCACAAGAGACCCAGTACTTC
CASSAQETQYF
>TRBJ2-5|.|TRBD2|TRBV12-3/TRBV12-4
TGTGCCAGCAGTGACACTAGCGGGAGCGGCGAGACCCAGTACTTC
CASSDTSGSGETQYF
>TRBJ1-1|many|TRBD1|TRBV28
TGTGCCAGCAGTAACCACGGGACAGGGGGCACTGAAGCTTTCTTT
CASSNHGTGGTEAFF
>TRBJ2-2|few|.|TRBV2
TGTGCCAGCAGTGAAGCGCTTACCACCGGGGAGCTGTTTTTT
CASSEALTTGELFF
>TRBJ2-5|few|TRBD2|TRBV7-9
TGTGCCAGCAGCCACCCCTCAGCGGACCTATGGGGGGGGACCCAGTACTTC
CASSHPSADLWGGTQYF
>TRBJ1-5|few|.|TRBV2
TGTGCCAGCAGGGGGACACCGAATCAGCCCCAGCATTTT
CASRGTPNQPQHF
>TRBJ1-2|many|TRBD1|TRBV7-2
TGTGCCAGCAGCTTAACCCGGGACAGCCCTAACTATGGCTACACCTTC
CASSLTRDSPNYGYTF
>TRBJ2-4|.|.|TRBV4-1
TGCGCCAGCAGCCAAGTTGGTTTGGTCAAAAACATTCAGTACTTC
CASSQVGLVKNIQYF
>TRBJ2-1|.|.|TRBV9
TGTGCCAGCAGCGAAGTACAGGGAGGTGAGCAGTTCTTC
CASSEVQGGEQFF
>TRBJ1-5|.|TRBD1|TRBV23-1
TGCGCCAGCAGTCACTCAATTAACAGGGGCGGCTATAGCAATCAGCCCCAGCATTTT
CASSHSINRGGYSNQPQHF
>TRBJ2-7|few|.|TRBV29-1
TGCAGCGTCCTGCAGAGGGGGGTGGGGGAGCAGTACTTC
CSVLQRGVGEQYF
>TRBJ1-1|.|TRBD1|TRBV7-9
TGTGCCAGCAGCTTAATGGGGACAGAAACTGAAGCTTTCTTT
CASSLMGTETEAFF
>TRBJ2-5|few|.|TRBV29-1
TGCAGCGTACAACAATTACACCGGGGGCAAGAGACCCAGTACTTC
CSVQQLHRGQETQYF
>TRBJ2-1|many|.|TRBV7-9
TGTGCCAGCAGCGTAGGAACACAGGTTCTGCACGGGAATGAGCAGTTCTTC
CASSVGTQVLHGNEQFF
>TRBJ1-5|few|TRBD1|TRBV28
TGTGCCAGCAGTCGTAACAGGGGGTTGGATCAGCCCCAGCATTTT
CASSRNRGLDQPQHF
>TRBJ1-3|few|.|TRBV18
TGTGCCAGCTCACCACTCGGACGGTCAAGCTCTGGAAACACCATATATTTT
CASSPLGRSSSGNTIYF
>TRBJ2-1|few|TRBD2|TRBV10-3
TGTGCCATCACTCGGGGGGGGGGTCCCGATGAGCAGTTCTTC
CAITRGGGPDEQFF
>TRBJ1-1|.|TRBD1|TRBV9
TGTGCCAGCAGCGTAGTGGGACAGCGGATGAACACTGAAGCTTTCTTT
CASSVVGQRMNTEAFF
>TRBJ1-2|few|TRBD1|TRBV20-1
TGCAGTGCGTGGGACAGGGGACATGGCTACACCTTC
CSAWDRGHGYTF
>TRBJ2-5|.|.|TRBV20-1
TGCAGTGCCACACTAGTTCAAGAGACCCAGTACTTC
CSATLVQETQYF
>TRBJ2-2|.|TRBD1|TRBV11-2
TGTGCCAGCACCTACAGGGGGGACGGGACCGGGGAGCTGTTTTTT
CASTYRGDGTGELFF
>TRBJ2-6|many|.|TRBV7-6
TGTGCCAGCAGCTTCGTACGGAGCTCTGGGGCCAACGTCCTGACTTTC
CASSFVRSSGANVLTF
>TRBJ2-7|few|TRBD2|TRBV29-1
TGCAGCGTTGAAGATCTGGCTAGCGGGAGGTTCGAGCAGTACTTC
CSVEDLASGRFEQYF
>TRBJ2-3|.|TRBD2|TRBV19
TGTGCCAGTGCAGGTCTAGCGGCGACAGATACGCAGTATTTT
CASAGLAATDTQYF
>TRBJ2-5|.|TRBD2|TRBV7-2
TGTGCCAGCAGCCCAGCCGGTCTAGCGGTTAGCGGGACCCAGTACTTC
CASSPAGLAVSGTQYF
>TRBJ1-2|.|.|TRBV14
TGTGCCAGCAGCCAAGACTATGGCTACACCTTC
CASSQDYGYTF
>TRBJ2-1|few|.|TRBV2
TGTGCCAGCAGCCTCGACCTTGGGGGAGAGCAGTTCTTC
CASSLDLGGEQFF
>TRBJ2-3|few|TRBD2|TRBV27
TGTGCCAGCAGGCTAGCGGGAGGGCCAGATACGCAGTATTTT
CASRLAGGPDTQYF
>TRBJ2-3|.|.|TRBV11-2
TGTGCCAGCAGTCAGGGCTGGACAGATACGCAGTATTTT
CASSQGWTDTQYF
>TRBJ1-2|.|TRBD1|TRBV30
TGTGCCTGGAGTCCCTCGGACAGGGGAAGTGGCTACACCTTC
CAWSPSDRGSGYTF
>TRBJ2-2|.|.|TRBV29-1
TGCAGCGCTAGGGGCCAGATCGGCACCGGGGAGCTGTTTTTT
CSARGQIGTGELFF
>TRBJ2-7|few|.|TRBV11-2
TGTGCCAGCAGCTCCCCGGGACAATCGAGGGAGCAGTACTTC
CASSSPGQSREQYF
>TRBJ2-1|.|TRBD2|TRBV28
TGTGCCAGCATAAGCGGGGGGCGCAATGAGCAGTTCTTC
CASISGGRNEQFF
>TRBJ1-1|few|.|TRBV19
TGTGCCAGTAGGCCTCCTCAGGATTACACTGAAGCTTTCTTT
CASRPPQDYTEAFF
>TRBJ1-1|few|.|TRBV6-5
TGTGCCAGCCTATATGGCACTGAAGCTTTCTTT
CASLYGTEAFF
>TRBJ2-7|few|.|TRBV4-1
TGCGCCAGCAGCCAAGAATCGCAGGCCCACGAGCAGTACTTC
CASSQESQAHEQYF
>TRBJ1-2|many|TRBD1|TRBV25-1
TGTGCCAGCGTGGGACAGGGGAATGGCTACACCTTC
CASVGQGNGYTF
>TRBJ1-1|many|.|TRBV28
TGTGCCAGCAGTTTACACGGACCGCTTACTGAAGCTTTCTTT
CASSLHGPLTEAFF